Sequencing of this T cell receptor (beta chain) was carried out in a study of blood T cell repertoires in COVID-19. About the research overall: Sources were T cells, B-cell-depleted T cells, or PBMCs; the material itself was cDNA or gDNA.

This clone was counted only a few times. Per the germline V gene, CDR1 is SGHTS and CDR2 is YDEGEE. J lost 5 bases, V lost 6 bases, and 11 bases had no gene match. The CDR3 length is 16 residues. In the source study's methods: Nucleated cell number was recorded as an estimate derived from reference gene primer amplification. The method was immunoSEQ multiplex PCR; TCRdb's version includes in-frame clones alone and lacks a portion of them. V, J and clone size derive from that table, while D and trimming were established from the DNA sequence. The table lists tens of thousands of clones, around 81% of them singletons.

The chain employs TRBV5-8 and TRBJ1-1; 12 bases match TRBD1. This sequence originates from a human donor in a cohort sampled during active COVID-19. The specimen sequenced was peripheral blood. CDR3 bases: TGTGCCAGCACCATAGGGACAGGGGGCGCTTGGACTGAAGCTTTCTTT. Translated: CASTIGTGGAWTEAFF.